This paragraph reports one T cell receptor beta chain. This entry comes from a study of T cell responses to AZD1222 COVID-19 vaccine. Trimming shortened V by 0 bases and J by 5 bases, and 16 bases separated the two germline ends. The germline V gene has CDR1 MNHEY and CDR2 SVGAGI. This CDR3 region has 16 residues. Generated by immunoSEQ multiplex PCR, the TCRdb table keeps only in-frame clones and is missing some. This table has about 220,000 clones, approximately 94% appearing once. This receptor was identified in an adult in good health. Sequenced here: peripheral blood, sampled on day 0 of MenACWY control vaccination. The chain combines TRBV6-5 with TRBJ1-2, with D possibly TRBD1 on 5 matching bases. CDR3 DNA sequence: TGTGCCAGCAGTTACTCGAGCTTGGGAGGGACTTATGGCTACACCTTC. It translates to CASSYSSLGGTYGYTF.